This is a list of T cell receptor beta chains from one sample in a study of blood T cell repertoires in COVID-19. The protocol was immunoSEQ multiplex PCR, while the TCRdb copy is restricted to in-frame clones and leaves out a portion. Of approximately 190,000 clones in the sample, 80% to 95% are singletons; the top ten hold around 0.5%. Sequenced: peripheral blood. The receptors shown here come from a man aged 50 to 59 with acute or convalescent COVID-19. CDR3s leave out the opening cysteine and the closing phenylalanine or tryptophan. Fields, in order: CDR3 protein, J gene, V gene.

CDR3aa: AITSGITEAF
j_gene: TRBJ1-1
v_gene: TRBV10-3

CDR3aa: ASSPTGVEQPQH
j_gene: TRBJ1-5
v_gene: TRBV7-6

CDR3aa: ASSLGGTFGEKLF
j_gene: TRBJ1-4
v_gene: TRBV27

CDR3aa: ATRQGAYEQY
j_gene: TRBJ2-7
v_gene: TRBV7-8

CDR3aa: ASTIGVGGVWTEAF
j_gene: TRBJ1-1
v_gene: TRBV7-6

CDR3aa: ASSLQGRTGELF
j_gene: TRBJ2-2
v_gene: TRBV5-1

CDR3aa: ASSNGASGYNEQF
j_gene: TRBJ2-1
v_gene: TRBV9

CDR3aa: ATRNPAGRQTSYEQY
j_gene: TRBJ2-7
v_gene: TRBV24-1

CDR3aa: AISASGGNTGELF
j_gene: TRBJ2-2
v_gene: TRBV10-3

CDR3aa: ASSPGTGNLNTEAF
j_gene: TRBJ1-1
v_gene: TRBV27